The present T cell receptor beta chain was sequenced within a study of blood T cell repertoires in COVID-19. Study context: Whether acute or convalescent, the COVID-19 samples came from the United States, Italy and Spain. T cells, B-cell-depleted T cells, or PBMCs provided the cDNA or gDNA that served as material.

Per the original methods: Scientists estimated how many nucleated cells there were by amplifying reference gene primers. Profiling relied on immunoSEQ multiplex PCR, and the TCRdb table lists in-frame clones only, not all of them. The DNA was the basis for D and trimming; V, J and clone size are from that table. This table has 70,000 to 100,000 clones, roughly 90% appearing once. This CDR3 region has 13 residues. CDR1 is MNHNY, CDR2 SVGAGI, per germline (reference sequence). The V end lost 0 bases, the J end lost 9 bases, and 6 bases lay between the germline ends. The chain couples TRBV6-6 to TRBJ1-6; D is unresolved. Sequencing was done on a sample of peripheral blood. The clonotype originates from a man in his 60s with acute or convalescent COVID-19. CDR3 in amino acids: CASSYSAGSPLHF. The DNA for the CDR3 is TGTGCCAGCAGTTACTCGGCAGGTTCACCCCTCCACTTT.